The rows below give T cell receptor beta chains drawn from one sample of a study of shared clonotypes between healthy human individuals. Repertoires were generated with immunoSEQ multiplex PCR, while TCRdb's copy carries only in-frame clones and drops some. The sample includes roughly 1,800,000 clones, about 95% seen only once; the top ten take approximately 1.2%. Sequenced input: naive CD8+ T cells sorted from blood. The source is a young man in good health. The CDR3 runs from the conserved cysteine through the conserved F or W. The D gene is left open where the match is weak. The listing skips clone size in some rows; elsewhere it reads once, few, many or a size class.

V	J	D	size	CDR3	DNA
TRBV7-8	TRBJ1-5	-	-	CASSLPDVNQPQHF	TGTGCCAGCAGCCTCCCGGACGTCAATCAGCCCCAGCATTTT
TRBV7-9	TRBJ2-1	-	-	CASSRRGGNEQFF	TGTGCCAGCAGCCGAAGAGGGGGGAATGAGCAGTTCTTC
TRBV5-1	TRBJ1-1	TRBD1	-	CASSLEGQGAGTEAFF	TGCGCCAGCAGCTTGGAGGGACAGGGGGCAGGGACTGAAGCTTTCTTT
TRBV30	TRBJ2-1	TRBD2	-	CAWTDPGLLFSSYNEQFF	TGTGCCTGGACCGACCCGGGACTACTCTTCAGCTCCTACAATGAGCAGTTCTTC
TRBV9	TRBJ2-2	TRBD1	-	CASSVVGQGPNTGELFF	TGTGCCAGCAGCGTAGTGGGACAGGGGCCGAACACCGGGGAGCTGTTTTTT
TRBV6-1	TRBJ1-1	-	-	CASSEYSMNTEAFF	TGTGCCAGCAGTGAATACAGCATGAACACTGAAGCTTTCTTT
TRBV5-6	TRBJ2-7	-	-	CASSLGTREQYF	TGTGCCAGCAGCTTAGGGACTCGCGAGCAGTACTTC
TRBV12-2	TRBJ2-3	-	-	CASRSRRGMRNADTQYF	TGTGCAAGTCGCTCCCGCCGCGGCATGAGGAATGCAGATACGCAGTATTTT
TRBV5-6	TRBJ1-1	TRBD1	-	CASSLAGQGVDTEAFF	TGTGCCAGCAGCTTGGCCGGACAGGGGGTCGACACTGAAGCTTTCTTT
TRBV7-6	TRBJ2-1	TRBD2	-	CASSLAAGLAGAYNEQFF	TGTGCCAGCAGCTTAGCTGCCGGTTTAGCGGGGGCCTACAATGAGCAGTTCTTC
TRBV5-6	TRBJ2-1	TRBD2	-	CASSPRRLARDSSYNEQFF	TGTGCCAGCAGCCCAAGACGACTAGCGAGAGATAGCTCCTACAATGAGCAGTTCTTC
TRBV2	TRBJ1-5	-	-	CASSEALGNQPQHF	TGTGCCAGCAGTGAAGCGCTAGGCAATCAGCCCCAGCATTTT
TRBV4-3	TRBJ2-7	-	-	CASSQGGAYEQYF	TGCGCCAGCAGCCAAGGGGGGGCATACGAGCAGTACTTC
TRBV7-9	TRBJ2-4	-	-	CASTPTGGGSKNIQYF	TGTGCCAGCACCCCTACGGGGGGCGGGTCCAAAAACATTCAGTACTTC
TRBV9	TRBJ1-6	-	-	CASSVAGDTYNSPLHF	TGTGCCAGCAGCGTAGCCGGGGACACCTATAATTCACCCCTCCACTTT
TRBV28	TRBJ1-1	TRBD1	-	CASSLLVQGDTEAFF	TGTGCCAGCAGTTTATTGGTACAGGGGGACACTGAAGCTTTCTTT
TRBV4-1	TRBJ1-1	-	-	CASSLRPGLTENTEAFF	TGCGCCAGCAGCCTACGGCCAGGATTGACAGAGAACACTGAAGCTTTCTTT
TRBV18	TRBJ2-7	-	-	CASSPPEKLWVEQYF	TGTGCCAGCTCACCACCGGAAAAGCTCTGGGTCGAGCAGTACTTC
TRBV10-1	TRBJ1-4	TRBD1	-	CASREGQGHANEKLFF	TGCGCCAGCAGGGAGGGACAGGGGCACGCTAATGAAAAACTGTTTTTT
TRBV7-9	TRBJ2-7	-	-	CASIAGGEQYF	TGTGCCAGCATCGCCGGGGGCGAGCAGTACTTC
TRBV7-6	TRBJ2-1	-	-	CASTTGPGDNEQFF	TGTGCCAGCACCACGGGACCTGGGGACAATGAGCAGTTCTTC
TRBV6-5	TRBJ2-5	-	-	CASSKDSEETQYF	TGTGCCAGCAGCAAGGACAGCGAAGAGACCCAGTACTTC
TRBV28	TRBJ1-1	-	-	CASRAGIDFTEAFF	TGTGCCAGCAGAGCGGGGATCGATTTCACTGAAGCTTTCTTT
TRBV6-1	TRBJ2-7	TRBD1	-	CASSDQGVRQLRSSPEQYF	TGTGCCAGCAGTGACCAGGGGGTTCGCCAACTCCGCTCAAGCCCCGAGCAGTACTTC
TRBV9	TRBJ2-1	TRBD2	-	CASSVVSGGYLGNEQFF	TGTGCCAGCAGCGTAGTGAGCGGGGGGTACCTGGGCAATGAGCAGTTCTTC
TRBV9	TRBJ1-2	-	-	CASRETGTNYGYTF	TGTGCCAGCAGAGAAACAGGGACTAACTATGGCTACACCTTC
TRBV7-9	TRBJ2-7	-	-	CASSLGRGETYEQYF	TGTGCCAGCAGCTTAGGCAGGGGGGAGACCTACGAGCAGTACTTC
TRBV9	TRBJ1-6	TRBD1	-	CASSVTGDSPLHF	TGTGCCAGCAGCGTGACAGGGGATTCACCCCTCCACTTT
TRBV27	TRBJ1-2	-	once	CASSLLASSFYGYTF	TGTGCCAGCAGTTTATTGGCCAGCTCTTTCTATGGCTACACCTTC
TRBV6-5	TRBJ1-5	-	-	CASSSTGNQPQHF	TGTGCCAGCAGTTCGACAGGCAATCAGCCCCAGCATTTT
TRBV5-1	TRBJ1-6	TRBD1	-	CASSFPGQNSPLHF	TGCGCCAGCAGCTTCCCGGGACAGAATTCACCCCTCCACTTT
TRBV5-4	TRBJ1-2	-	once	CASSIGHGYTF	TGTGCCAGCAGCATCGGCCATGGCTACACCTTC
TRBV10-2	TRBJ1-1	-	-	CASSEFRMAEAFF	TGCGCCAGCAGTGAGTTTAGGATGGCTGAAGCTTTCTTT
TRBV10-1	TRBJ2-2	TRBD1	-	CASSESWQGVTGELFF	TGCGCCAGCAGTGAGTCGTGGCAGGGGGTTACCGGGGAGCTGTTTTTT
TRBV6-5	TRBJ2-3	TRBD2	-	CASSSRLATSTDTQYF	TGTGCCAGCAGTTCGCGACTAGCGACTAGCACAGATACGCAGTATTTT
TRBV7-9	TRBJ2-2	-	-	CASSLTQGPHTGELFF	TGTGCCAGCAGCTTAACGCAGGGGCCTCACACCGGGGAGCTGTTTTTT
TRBV30	TRBJ2-5	TRBD2	-	CAWSALAGGWETQYF	TGTGCCTGGAGTGCACTAGCGGGAGGGTGGGAGACCCAGTACTTC
TRBV2	TRBJ1-2	TRBD1	-	CASMGTGNYGYTF	TGTGCCAGCATGGGGACAGGGAACTATGGCTACACCTTC
TRBV7-4	TRBJ2-1	TRBD2	-	CASSLCLRASGRIPYNEQFF	TGTGCCAGCAGCTTATGCCTCCGGGCTAGCGGGAGGATCCCATACAATGAGCAGTTCTTC
TRBV11-2	TRBJ1-5	-	-	CASSAGSNQPQHF	TGTGCCAGCAGCGCGGGGAGCAATCAGCCCCAGCATTTT
TRBV2	TRBJ2-7	TRBD2	-	CASSEGLADTYEQYF	TGTGCCAGCAGTGAAGGACTAGCGGATACCTACGAGCAGTACTTC
TRBV29-1	TRBJ2-2	-	-	CSAMTVYTGELFF	TGCAGCGCCATGACAGTATACACCGGGGAGCTGTTTTTT
TRBV27	TRBJ2-7	-	-	CASSLRDWSNEQYF	TGTGCCAGCAGTCTACGGGACTGGTCAAACGAGCAGTACTTC
TRBV27	TRBJ2-7	TRBD1	-	CASRPGGSIFYEQYF	TGTGCCAGCAGACCAGGGGGCTCCATATTCTACGAGCAGTACTTC
TRBV25-1	TRBJ2-3	TRBD2	-	CATNPGLAGKGDTQYF	TGTGCCACTAACCCGGGACTAGCGGGAAAGGGAGATACGCAGTATTTT
TRBV2	TRBJ1-2	-	-	CASRVETEPGYTF	TGTGCCAGCAGGGTCGAGACAGAACCTGGCTACACCTTC
TRBV27	TRBJ2-5	TRBD2	once	CASSFSPRGGLETQYF	TGTGCCAGCAGTTTCAGCCCGCGGGGGGGCCTAGAGACCCAGTACTTC
TRBV7-9	TRBJ1-1	-	-	CASSPGGTEAFF	TGTGCCAGCAGCCCGGGTGGCACTGAAGCTTTCTTT
TRBV9	TRBJ2-7	-	-	CASSVASDGTSSYEQYF	TGTGCCAGCAGCGTAGCTAGCGATGGCACGAGCTCCTACGAGCAGTACTTC
TRBV19	TRBJ1-1	-	-	CASSIGAGLEAFF	TGTGCCAGTAGTATAGGGGCCGGATTAGAAGCTTTCTTT
TRBV4-2	TRBJ2-7	-	-	CASSQESSYEQYF	TGTGCCAGCAGCCAAGAGTCCTCCTACGAGCAGTACTTC
TRBV7-9	TRBJ2-7	-	once	CASSSGGGNYEQYF	TGTGCCAGCAGCTCCGGTGGGGGTAACTACGAGCAGTACTTC
TRBV6-5	TRBJ2-3	-	few	CASSYGSTDTQYF	TGTGCCAGCAGTTATGGTAGCACAGATACGCAGTATTTT
TRBV6-6	TRBJ2-2	-	-	CASTIFSANGELFF	TGTGCCAGCACCATCTTTAGCGCGAACGGGGAGCTGTTTTTT
TRBV6-5	TRBJ2-7	TRBD1	-	CASSYDRGNEQYF	TGTGCCAGCAGTTATGACAGGGGGAACGAGCAGTACTTC
TRBV6-1	TRBJ1-3	-	-	CASSEDFLRSGNTIYF	TGTGCCAGCAGTGAAGACTTCCTCCGCTCTGGAAACACCATATATTTT
TRBV7-3	TRBJ2-5	TRBD1	-	CASSLKGQGAETQYF	TGTGCCAGCAGCTTAAAAGGACAGGGAGCCGAGACCCAGTACTTC